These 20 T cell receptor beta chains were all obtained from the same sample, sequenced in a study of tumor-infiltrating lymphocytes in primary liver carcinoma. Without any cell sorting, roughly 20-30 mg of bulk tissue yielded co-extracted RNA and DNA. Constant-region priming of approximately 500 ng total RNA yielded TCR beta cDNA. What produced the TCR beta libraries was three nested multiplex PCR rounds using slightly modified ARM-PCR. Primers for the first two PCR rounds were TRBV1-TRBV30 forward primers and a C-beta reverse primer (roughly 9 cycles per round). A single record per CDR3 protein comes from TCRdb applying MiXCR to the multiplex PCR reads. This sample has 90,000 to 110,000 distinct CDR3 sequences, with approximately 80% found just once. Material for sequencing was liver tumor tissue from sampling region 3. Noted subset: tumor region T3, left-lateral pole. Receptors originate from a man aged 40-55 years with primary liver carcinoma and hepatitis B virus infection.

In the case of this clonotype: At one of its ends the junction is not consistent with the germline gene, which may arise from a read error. The CDR3 here is CASGETVKVGEQYF. The CDR3 DNA follows: TGTGCCAGCGGTGAAACTGTAAAGGTGGGCGAGCAGTACTTC. The chain is built from TRBV2 and TRBJ2-7; D is unresolved. The CDR3 loop spans 14 amino acids. Per the germline V gene, CDR1 is SNHLY and CDR2 is FYNNEI. Using reference TRBV2 and TRBJ2-7 for the parts outside the CDR3, the full variable domain is EPEVTQTPSHQVTQMGQEVILRCVPISNHLYFYWYRQILGQKVEFLVSFYNNEISEKSEIFDDQFSVERPDGSNFTLKIRSTKLEDSAMYFCASGETVKVGEQYFGPGTRLTVT.

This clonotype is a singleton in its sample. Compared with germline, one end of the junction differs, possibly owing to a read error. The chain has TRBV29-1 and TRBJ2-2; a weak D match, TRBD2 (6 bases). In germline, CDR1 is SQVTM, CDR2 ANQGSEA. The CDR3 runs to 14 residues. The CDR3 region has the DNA TGCAGGGTTGAAGTGACTAGAGGCACTGGGGAGCTGTTTTTT. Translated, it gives CRVEVTRGTGELFF.

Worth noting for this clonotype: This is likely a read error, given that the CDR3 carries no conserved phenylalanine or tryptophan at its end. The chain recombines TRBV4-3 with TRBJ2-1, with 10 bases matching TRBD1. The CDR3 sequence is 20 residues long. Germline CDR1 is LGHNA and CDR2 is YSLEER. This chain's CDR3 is CASSQTPGTGEFVPYNEQFL. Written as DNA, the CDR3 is TGTGCCAGTAGCCAAACGCCCGGGACAGGGGAATTTGTCCCCTACAATGAGCAGTTCTTG.

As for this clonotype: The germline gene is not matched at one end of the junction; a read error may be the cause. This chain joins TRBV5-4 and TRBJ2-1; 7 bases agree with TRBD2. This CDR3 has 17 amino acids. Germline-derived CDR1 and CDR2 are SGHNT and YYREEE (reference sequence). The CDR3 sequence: CASSLATNGRLYNEQFF. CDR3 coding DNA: TGTGCAAGCAGCCTCGCGACTAACGGGAGGCTCTACAATGAGCAGTTCTTC. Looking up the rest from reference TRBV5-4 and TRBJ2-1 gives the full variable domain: ETGVTQSPTHLIKTRGQQVTLRCSSQSGHNTVSWYQQALGQGPQFIFQYYREEENGRGNFPPRFSGLQFPNYSSELNVNALELDDSALYLCASSLATNGRLYNEQFFGPGTRLTVL.

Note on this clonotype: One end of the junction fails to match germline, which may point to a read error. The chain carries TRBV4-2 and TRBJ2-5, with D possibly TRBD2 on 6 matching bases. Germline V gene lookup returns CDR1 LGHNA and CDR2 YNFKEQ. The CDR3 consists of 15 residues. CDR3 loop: CASSQENETSETQYF. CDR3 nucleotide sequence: TGTGCCAGTAGCCAAGAGAATGAGACTAGTGAGACCCAGTACTTC.

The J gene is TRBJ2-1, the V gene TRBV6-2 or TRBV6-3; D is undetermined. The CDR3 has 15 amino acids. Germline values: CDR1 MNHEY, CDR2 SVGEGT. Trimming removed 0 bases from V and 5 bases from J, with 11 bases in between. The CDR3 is CASSYSGRSHNEQFF. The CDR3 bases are TGTGCCAGCAGTTACTCAGGCAGGTCCCACAATGAGCAGTTCTTC.

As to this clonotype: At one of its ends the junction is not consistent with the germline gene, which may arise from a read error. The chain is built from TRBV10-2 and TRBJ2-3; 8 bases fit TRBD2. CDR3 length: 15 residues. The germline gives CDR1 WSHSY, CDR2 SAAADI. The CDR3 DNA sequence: TGCACCAGCAGTGAGTCAAAAGCGGGAGCGGATACGCAGTATTTT. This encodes CTSSESKAGADTQYF.

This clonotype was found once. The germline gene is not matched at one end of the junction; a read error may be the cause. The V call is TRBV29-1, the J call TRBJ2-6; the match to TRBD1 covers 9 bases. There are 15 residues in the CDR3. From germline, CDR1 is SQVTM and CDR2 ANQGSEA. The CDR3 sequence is CSVGQGHSGTNVLTF. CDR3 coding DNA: TGCAGCGTGGGACAGGGCCACTCTGGGACCAACGTTCTGACTTTC. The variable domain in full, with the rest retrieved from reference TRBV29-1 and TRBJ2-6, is SAVISQKPSRDICQRGTSLTIQCQVDSQVTMMFWYRQQPGQSLTLIATANQGSEATYESGFVIDKFPISRPNLTFSTLTVSNMSPEDSSIYLCSVGQGHSGTNVLTFGAGSRLTVL.

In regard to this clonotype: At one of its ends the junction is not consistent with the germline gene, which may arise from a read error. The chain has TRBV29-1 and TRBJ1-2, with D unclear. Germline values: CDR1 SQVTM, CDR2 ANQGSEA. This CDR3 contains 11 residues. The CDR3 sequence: CRVVGPYDYTF. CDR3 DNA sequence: TGCAGAGTTGTAGGGCCCTATGACTACACCTTC.

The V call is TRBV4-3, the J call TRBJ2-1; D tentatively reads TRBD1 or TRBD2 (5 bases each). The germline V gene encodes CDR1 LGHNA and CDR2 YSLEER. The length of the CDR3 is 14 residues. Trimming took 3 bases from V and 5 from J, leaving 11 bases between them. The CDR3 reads CASSQVGTNNEQFF. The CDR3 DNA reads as TGCGCCAGCAGCCAGGTCGGGACCAACAATGAGCAGTTCTTC.

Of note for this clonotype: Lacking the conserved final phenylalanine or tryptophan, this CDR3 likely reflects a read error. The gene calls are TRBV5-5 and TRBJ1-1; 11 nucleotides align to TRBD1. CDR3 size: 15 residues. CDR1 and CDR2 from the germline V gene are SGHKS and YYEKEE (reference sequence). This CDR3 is CASSLFGTGGTDAFS. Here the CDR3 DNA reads TGTGCCAGCAGCTTGTTCGGGACAGGGGGTACTGACGCTTTCTCT.

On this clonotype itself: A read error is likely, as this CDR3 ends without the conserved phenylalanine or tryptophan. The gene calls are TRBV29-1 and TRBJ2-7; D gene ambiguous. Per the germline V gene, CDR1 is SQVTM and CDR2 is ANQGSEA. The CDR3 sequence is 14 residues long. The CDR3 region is CSVWTAQTSYEQYL. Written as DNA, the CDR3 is TGCAGTGTTTGGACGGCTCAAACGTCCTACGAGCAGTACCTC.

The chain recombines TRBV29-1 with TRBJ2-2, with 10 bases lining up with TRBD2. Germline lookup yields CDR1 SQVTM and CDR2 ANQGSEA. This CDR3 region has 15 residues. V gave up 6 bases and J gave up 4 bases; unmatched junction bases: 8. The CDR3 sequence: CSVGTSVAITGELFF. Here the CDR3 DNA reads TGCAGCGTCGGGACTAGCGTGGCGATCACCGGGGAGCTGTTTTTT.

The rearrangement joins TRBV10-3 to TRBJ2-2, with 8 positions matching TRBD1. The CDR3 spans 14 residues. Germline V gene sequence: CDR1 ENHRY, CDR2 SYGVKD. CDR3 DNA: TGTACGACCGCCGGGACAGGGAACACCGGGGAGCTGTTTTTT. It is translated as CTTAGTGNTGELFF.

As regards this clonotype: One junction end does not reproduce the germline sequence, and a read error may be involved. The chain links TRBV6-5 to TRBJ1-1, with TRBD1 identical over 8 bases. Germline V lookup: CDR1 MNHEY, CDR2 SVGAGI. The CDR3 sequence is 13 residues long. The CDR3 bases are TGTGCCAGCATGGGACAGGTGAACACTGAAGCTTTCTTC. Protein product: CASMGQVNTEAFF.

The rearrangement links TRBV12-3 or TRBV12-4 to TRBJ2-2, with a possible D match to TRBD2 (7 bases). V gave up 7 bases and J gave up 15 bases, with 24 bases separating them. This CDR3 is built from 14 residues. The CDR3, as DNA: TGTGCCAGCAATGATCGGGGGGCAAGCGGGGAAGTGTTTTTT. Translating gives CASNDRGASGEVFF.

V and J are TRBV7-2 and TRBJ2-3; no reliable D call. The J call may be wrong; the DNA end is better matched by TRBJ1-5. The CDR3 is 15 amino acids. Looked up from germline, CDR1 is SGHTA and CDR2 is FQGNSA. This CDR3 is CTSSGGHQTTDTQHF. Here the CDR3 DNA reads TGTACCAGCAGCGGAGGGCACCAGACCACAGATACGCAGCATTTT.

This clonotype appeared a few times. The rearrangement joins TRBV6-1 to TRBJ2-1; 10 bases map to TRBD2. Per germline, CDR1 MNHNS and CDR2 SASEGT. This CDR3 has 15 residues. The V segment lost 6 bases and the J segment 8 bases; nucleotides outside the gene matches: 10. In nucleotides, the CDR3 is TGTGCCAGCAGACCTTCTAGCGGGAGTTTCCATGAGCAGTTCTTC. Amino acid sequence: CASRPSSGSFHEQFF.

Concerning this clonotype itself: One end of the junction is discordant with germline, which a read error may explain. Here the CDR3 DNA reads TGTGCCAGCAGTCACGGGACCAGTAGTCTCTTC. The encoded protein is CASSHGTSSLF. The chain has TRBV12-3 or TRBV12-4 and TRBJ2-1; D may match TRBD1 or TRBD2 (5 bases each). The CDR3 runs to 11 residues.

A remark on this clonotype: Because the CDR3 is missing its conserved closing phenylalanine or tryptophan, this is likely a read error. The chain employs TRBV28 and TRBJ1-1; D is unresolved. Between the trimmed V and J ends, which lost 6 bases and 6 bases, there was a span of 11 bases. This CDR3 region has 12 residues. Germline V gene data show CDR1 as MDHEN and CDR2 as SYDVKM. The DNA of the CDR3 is TGTGCCAGCAGCCCTACCCACGCTGAAGCTTTCTAT. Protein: CASSPTHAEAFY.